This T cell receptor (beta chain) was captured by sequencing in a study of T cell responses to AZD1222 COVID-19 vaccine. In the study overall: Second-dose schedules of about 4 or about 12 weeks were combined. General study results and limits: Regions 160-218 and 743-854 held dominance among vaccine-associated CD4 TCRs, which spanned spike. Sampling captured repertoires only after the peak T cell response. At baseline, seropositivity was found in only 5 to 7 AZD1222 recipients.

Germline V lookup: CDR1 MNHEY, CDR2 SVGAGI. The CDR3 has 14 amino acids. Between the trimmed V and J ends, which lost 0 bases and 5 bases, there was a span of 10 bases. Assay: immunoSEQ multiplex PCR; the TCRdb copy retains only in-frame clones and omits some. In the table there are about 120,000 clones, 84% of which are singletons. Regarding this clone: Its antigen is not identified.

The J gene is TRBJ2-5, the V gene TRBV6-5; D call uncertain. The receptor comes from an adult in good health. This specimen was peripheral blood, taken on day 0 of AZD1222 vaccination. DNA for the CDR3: TGTGCCAGCAGTTACTCCTACAACATTGAGACCCAGTACTTC. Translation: CASSYSYNIETQYF.